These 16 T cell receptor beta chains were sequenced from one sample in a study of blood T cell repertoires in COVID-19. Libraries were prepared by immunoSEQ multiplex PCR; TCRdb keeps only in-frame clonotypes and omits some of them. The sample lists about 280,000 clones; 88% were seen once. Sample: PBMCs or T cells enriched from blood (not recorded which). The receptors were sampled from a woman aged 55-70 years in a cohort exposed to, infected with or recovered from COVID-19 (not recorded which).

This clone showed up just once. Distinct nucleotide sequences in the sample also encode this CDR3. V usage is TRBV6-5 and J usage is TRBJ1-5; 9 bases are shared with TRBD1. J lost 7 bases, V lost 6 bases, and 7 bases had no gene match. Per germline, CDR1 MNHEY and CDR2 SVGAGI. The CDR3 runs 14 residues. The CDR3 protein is CASSLTGGGQPQHF. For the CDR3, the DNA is TGTGCCAGCAGCCTAACAGGGGGCGGACAGCCCCAGCATTTT.

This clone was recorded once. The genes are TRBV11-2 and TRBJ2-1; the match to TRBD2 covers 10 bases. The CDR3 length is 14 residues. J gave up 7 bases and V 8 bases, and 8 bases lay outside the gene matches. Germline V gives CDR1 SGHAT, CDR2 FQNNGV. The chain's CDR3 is CASRRAGGPNEQFF. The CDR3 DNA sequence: TGTGCCAGCCGACGAGCGGGAGGGCCTAATGAGCAGTTCTTC.

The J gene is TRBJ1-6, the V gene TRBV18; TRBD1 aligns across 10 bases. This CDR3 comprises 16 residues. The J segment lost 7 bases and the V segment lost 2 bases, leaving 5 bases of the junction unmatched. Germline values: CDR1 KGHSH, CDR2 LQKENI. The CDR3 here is CASSPNPGQGNSPLHF. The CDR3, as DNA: TGTGCCAGCTCACCAAATCCGGGACAGGGGAATTCACCCCTCCACTTT.

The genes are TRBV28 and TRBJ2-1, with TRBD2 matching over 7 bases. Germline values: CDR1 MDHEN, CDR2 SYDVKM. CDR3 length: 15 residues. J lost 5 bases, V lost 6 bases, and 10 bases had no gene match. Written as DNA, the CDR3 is TGTGCCAGCAGCCCCTCTAGCGGACCTAACAATGAGCAGTTCTTC. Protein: CASSPSSGPNNEQFF.

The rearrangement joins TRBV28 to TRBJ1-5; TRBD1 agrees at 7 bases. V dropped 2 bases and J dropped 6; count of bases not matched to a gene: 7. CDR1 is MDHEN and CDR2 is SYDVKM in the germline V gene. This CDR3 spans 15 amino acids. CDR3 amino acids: CASSLPTGLVQPQHF. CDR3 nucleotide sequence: TGTGCCAGCAGTTTACCGACAGGGTTGGTTCAGCCCCAGCATTTT.

The CDR3 reads CASSLRTGIGELFF. CDR3 nucleotide sequence: TGTGCCAGCAGCCTTAGAACGGGGATCGGGGAGCTGTTTTTT. V is TRBV3-1 (or the pseudogene TRBV3-2) and J is TRBJ2-2; D may be TRBD2 (5 bases). Between the trimmed V and J ends, which lost 4 bases and 7 bases, there was a span of 13 bases. The CDR3 is 14 residues long. Germline assignment: CDR1 LGHDT and CDR2 YNNKEL (reference sequence).

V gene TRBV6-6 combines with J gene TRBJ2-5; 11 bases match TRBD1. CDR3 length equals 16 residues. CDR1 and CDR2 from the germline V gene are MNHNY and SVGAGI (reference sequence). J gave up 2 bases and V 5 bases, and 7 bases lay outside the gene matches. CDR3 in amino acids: CASSRGQGAVQETQYF. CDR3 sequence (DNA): TGTGCCAGCAGTCGCGGACAGGGGGCGGTTCAAGAGACCCAGTACTTC.

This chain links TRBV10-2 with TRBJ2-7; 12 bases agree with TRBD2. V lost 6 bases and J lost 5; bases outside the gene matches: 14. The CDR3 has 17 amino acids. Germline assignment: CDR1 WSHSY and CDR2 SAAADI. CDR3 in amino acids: CASSGERTSGIRDEQYF. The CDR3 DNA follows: TGCGCCAGCAGCGGGGAACGGACTAGCGGGATCCGAGACGAGCAGTACTTC.

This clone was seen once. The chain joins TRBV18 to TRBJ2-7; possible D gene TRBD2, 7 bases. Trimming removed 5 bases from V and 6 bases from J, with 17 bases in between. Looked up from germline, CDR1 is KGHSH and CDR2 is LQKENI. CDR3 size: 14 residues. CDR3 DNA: TGTGCCAGCTCAATAGGGGGGGACCTGGGCGAGCAGTACTTC. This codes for CASSIGGDLGEQYF.

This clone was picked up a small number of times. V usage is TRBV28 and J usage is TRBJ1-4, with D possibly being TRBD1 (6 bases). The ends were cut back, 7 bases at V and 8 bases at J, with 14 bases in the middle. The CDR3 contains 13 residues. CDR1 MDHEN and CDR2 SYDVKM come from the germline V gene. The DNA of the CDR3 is TGTGCCAGCATGGGGGCCATTCGGGAAAAACTGTTTTTT. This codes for CASMGAIREKLFF.

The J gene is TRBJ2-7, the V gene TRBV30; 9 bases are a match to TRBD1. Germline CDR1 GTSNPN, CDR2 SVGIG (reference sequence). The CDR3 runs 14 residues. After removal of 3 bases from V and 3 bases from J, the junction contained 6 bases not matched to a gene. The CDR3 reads CAWSRGQGVYEQYF. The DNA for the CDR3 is TGTGCCTGGAGCCGGGGACAGGGAGTCTACGAGCAGTACTTC.

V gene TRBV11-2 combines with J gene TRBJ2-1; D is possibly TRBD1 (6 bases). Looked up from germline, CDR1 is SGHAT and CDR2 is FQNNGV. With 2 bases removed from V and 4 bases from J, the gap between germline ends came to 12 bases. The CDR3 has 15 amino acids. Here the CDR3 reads CASSLTDSVYNEQFF. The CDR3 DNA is TGTGCCAGCAGCTTAACGGACAGCGTATACAATGAGCAGTTCTTC.

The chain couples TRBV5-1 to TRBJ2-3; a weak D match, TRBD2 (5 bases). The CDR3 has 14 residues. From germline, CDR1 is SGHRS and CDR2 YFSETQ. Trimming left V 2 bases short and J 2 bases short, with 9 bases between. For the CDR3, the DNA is TGCGCCAGCAGCTTCCAGCGGAACACAGATACGCAGTATTTT. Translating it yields CASSFQRNTDTQYF.

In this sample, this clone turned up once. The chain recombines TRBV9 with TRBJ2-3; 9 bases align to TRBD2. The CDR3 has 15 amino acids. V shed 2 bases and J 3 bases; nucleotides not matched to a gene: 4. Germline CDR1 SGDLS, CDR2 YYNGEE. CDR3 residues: CASSVHSGRTDTQYF. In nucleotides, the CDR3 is TGTGCCAGCAGCGTTCATAGCGGGAGAACAGATACGCAGTATTTT.

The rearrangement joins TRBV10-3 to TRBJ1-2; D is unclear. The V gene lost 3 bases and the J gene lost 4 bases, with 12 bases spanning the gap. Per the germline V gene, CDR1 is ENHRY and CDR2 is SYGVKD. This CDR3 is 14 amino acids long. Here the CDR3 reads CAISDTETGYGYTF. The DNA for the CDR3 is TGTGCCATCAGTGATACGGAAACGGGCTATGGCTACACCTTC.

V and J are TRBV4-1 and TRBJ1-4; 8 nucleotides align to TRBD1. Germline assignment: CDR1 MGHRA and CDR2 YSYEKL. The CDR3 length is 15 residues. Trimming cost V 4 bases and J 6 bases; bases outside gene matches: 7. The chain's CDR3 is CASSPARGQDEKLFF. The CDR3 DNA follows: TGCGCCAGCAGCCCGGCCAGGGGGCAGGATGAAAAACTGTTTTTT.